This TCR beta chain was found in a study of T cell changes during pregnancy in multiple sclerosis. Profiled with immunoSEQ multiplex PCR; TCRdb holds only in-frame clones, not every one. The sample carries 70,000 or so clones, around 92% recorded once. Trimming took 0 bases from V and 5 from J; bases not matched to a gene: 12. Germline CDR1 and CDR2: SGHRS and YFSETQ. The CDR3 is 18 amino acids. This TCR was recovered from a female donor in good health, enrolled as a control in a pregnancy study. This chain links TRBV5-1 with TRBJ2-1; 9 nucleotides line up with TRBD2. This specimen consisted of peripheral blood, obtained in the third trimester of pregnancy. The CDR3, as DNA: TGCGCCAGCAGCTTGGCCTTTAGTGCGGGGGGGCCCCACAATGAGCAGTTCTTC. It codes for CASSLAFSAGGPHNEQFF. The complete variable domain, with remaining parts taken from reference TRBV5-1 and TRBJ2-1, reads KAGVTQTPRYLIKTRGQQVTLSCSPISGHRSVSWYQQTPGQGLQFLFEYFSETQRNKGNFPGRFSGRQFSNSRSEMNVSTLELGDSALYLCASSLAFSAGGPHNEQFFGPGTRLTVL.